This T cell receptor (beta chain) originates from a study of blood T cell repertoires in COVID-19. Study summary: The United States, Italy and Spain supplied acute and convalescent COVID-19 samples.

Authors' analysis steps: By means of reference gene primer amplification, nucleated cell counts were estimated. Only in-frame clones appear in the TCRdb table, and some are missing; sequencing was by immunoSEQ multiplex PCR. V, J and clone size are taken as reported in that table, and D and trimming were inferred from the DNA itself. The sample holds 280,000 or so clones, approximately 86% seen once. The receptor was isolated from a woman in her 30s who had recovered from COVID-19. Source material: peripheral blood.

This chain's CDR3 is CASSHGGTGRRQYF. DNA of the CDR3: TGTGCCAGCAGCCACGGCGGGACGGGAAGACGGCAGTACTTC. V gene TRBV3-1 (or the pseudogene TRBV3-2) combines with J gene TRBJ2-7; TRBD2 is a possible D gene (6 bases). The CDR3 consists of 14 residues. Germline loops: CDR1 LGHDT, CDR2 YNNKEL (reference sequence). V lost 3 bases and J 9 bases, leaving 18 bases between the germline ends.